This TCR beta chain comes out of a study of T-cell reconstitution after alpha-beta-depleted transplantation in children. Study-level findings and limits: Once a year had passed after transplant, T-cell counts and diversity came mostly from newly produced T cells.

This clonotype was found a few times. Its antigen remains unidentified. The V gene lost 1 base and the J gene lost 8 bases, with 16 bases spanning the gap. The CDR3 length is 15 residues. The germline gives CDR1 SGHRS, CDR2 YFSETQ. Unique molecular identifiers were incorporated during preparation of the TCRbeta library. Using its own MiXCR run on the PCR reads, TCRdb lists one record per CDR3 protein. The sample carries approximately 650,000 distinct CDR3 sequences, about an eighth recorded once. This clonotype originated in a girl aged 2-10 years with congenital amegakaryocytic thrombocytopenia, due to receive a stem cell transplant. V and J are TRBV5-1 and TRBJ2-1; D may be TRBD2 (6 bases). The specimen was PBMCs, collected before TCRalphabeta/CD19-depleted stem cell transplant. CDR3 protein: CASSLFGRLMDEQFF. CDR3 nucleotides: TGCGCCAGCAGCTTGTTCGGGAGACTCATGGATGAGCAGTTCTTC.